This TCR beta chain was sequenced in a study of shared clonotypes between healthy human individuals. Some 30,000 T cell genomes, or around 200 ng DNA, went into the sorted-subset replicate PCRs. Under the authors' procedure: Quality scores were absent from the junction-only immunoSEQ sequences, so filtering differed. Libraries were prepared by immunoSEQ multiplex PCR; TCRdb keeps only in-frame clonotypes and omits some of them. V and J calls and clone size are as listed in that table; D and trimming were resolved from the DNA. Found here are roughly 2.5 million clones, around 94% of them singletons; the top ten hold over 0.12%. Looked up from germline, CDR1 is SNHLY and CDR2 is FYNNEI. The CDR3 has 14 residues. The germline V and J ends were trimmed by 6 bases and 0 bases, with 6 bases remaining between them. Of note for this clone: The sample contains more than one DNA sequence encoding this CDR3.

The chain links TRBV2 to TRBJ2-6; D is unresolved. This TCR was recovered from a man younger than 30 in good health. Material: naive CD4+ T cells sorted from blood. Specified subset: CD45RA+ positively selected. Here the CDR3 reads CASRQSSGANVLTF. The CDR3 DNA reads TGTGCCAGCAGACAGTCCTCTGGGGCCAACGTCCTGACTTTC.